These 21 T cell receptor beta chains were sequenced from one sample in a study of OX40 agonist ivuxolimab in advanced cancers. This table comes from immunoSEQ multiplex PCR, and its TCRdb copy is limited to in-frame clones, with some not included. Among 65,000 to 90,000 clones, around 90% were seen once, and the ten largest hold under 0.6%. The material was CD4+ or CD8+ T cells sorted from blood, obtained in a trial of the OX40 agonist ivuxolimab. Source of these receptors: an adult with an advanced solid tumor such as melanoma, head and neck, liver or kidney cancer.

This chain uses TRBV27 with TRBJ1-4; tentative D call: TRBD1 (5 bases). Trimming stripped 4 bases from V and 3 bases from J, with 12 bases between. The germline V gene encodes CDR1 MNHEY and CDR2 SMNVEV (reference sequence). This CDR3 is 15 amino acids long. CDR3 sequence (DNA): TGTGCCAGCAGTTCCCAGGGTCAAGCTAATGAAAAACTGTTTTTT. Its protein product is CASSSQGQANEKLFF.

This clone was observed a single time. This chain uses TRBV14 with TRBJ1-3, with D perhaps matching TRBD1 (6 bases). The CDR3 is 15 amino acids. Deletions cut 5 bases from V and 0 bases from J, with 11 bases between. Germline-derived CDR1 and CDR2 are SGHDN and FVKESK. The CDR3 region is CASSLTGFSGNTIYF. The CDR3 DNA reads TGTGCCAGCAGCTTAACAGGGTTCTCTGGAAACACCATATATTTT.

This chain uses TRBV10-3 with TRBJ2-5, with a tentative D call TRBD2 (6 bases). Germline V gene sequence: CDR1 ENHRY, CDR2 SYGVKD. V shed 4 bases and J shed 5 bases, with 8 bases lying between them. The CDR3 covers 12 residues. The CDR3 protein is CAISASEETQYF. CDR3 bases: TGTGCCATCAGTGCTAGCGAGGAGACCCAGTACTTC.

The chain is built from TRBV7-3 and TRBJ2-2; 8 bases agree with TRBD1. From germline, CDR1 is SGHTA and CDR2 FQGTGA. The CDR3 covers 15 residues. V was pared by 2 bases and J by 7 bases, with 6 bases of the junction left unmatched. The CDR3 is CASSLVRGRVGELFF. CDR3 nucleotide sequence: TGTGCCAGCAGCTTAGTCAGGGGGCGCGTCGGGGAGCTGTTTTTT. The complete variable domain, with remaining parts taken from reference TRBV7-3 and TRBJ2-2, reads GAGVSQTPSNKVTEKGKYVELRCDPISGHTALYWYRQSLGQGPEFLIYFQGTGAADDSGLPNDRFFAVRPEGSVSTLKIQRTERGDSAVYLCASSLVRGRVGELFFGEGSRLTVL.

The chain combines TRBV5-8 with TRBJ2-1, with 8 bases that match TRBD2. Germline V gene data show CDR1 as SGHTS and CDR2 as YDEGEE. Germline trimming cut 0 bases from V and 7 bases from J; bases unmatched to any gene: 15. The CDR3 totals 18 residues. The CDR3 bases are TGTGCCAGCAGCTTGGGAAGTCTCGGGACTAGGCCTCCAAATGAGCAGTTCTTC. Protein: CASSLGSLGTRPPNEQFF. The variable domain in full, completed from reference TRBV5-8 and TRBJ2-1, reads EAGVTQSPTHLIKTRGQQATLRCSPISGHTSVYWYQQALGLGLQFLLWYDEGEERNRGNFPPRFSGRQFPNYSSELNVNALELEDSALYLCASSLGSLGTRPPNEQFFGPGTRLTVL.

The chain carries TRBV5-1 and TRBJ2-7, with D hard to call. The germline gives CDR1 SGHRS, CDR2 YFSETQ. The CDR3 totals 14 residues. With 4 bases removed from V and 0 bases from J, the gap between germline ends came to 11 bases. CDR3 amino acids: CASSLWLSSYEQYF. CDR3 sequence (DNA): TGCGCCAGCAGCCTTTGGCTGAGCTCCTACGAGCAGTACTTC. Full variable domain (remainder filled in from reference TRBV5-1 and TRBJ2-7): KAGVTQTPRYLIKTRGQQVTLSCSPISGHRSVSWYQQTPGQGLQFLFEYFSETQRNKGNFPGRFSGRQFSNSRSEMNVSTLELGDSALYLCASSLWLSSYEQYFGPGTRLTVT.

J is TRBJ1-4 and V is TRBV25-1; TRBD1 might be the D (6 bases). The CDR3 is 16 residues long. Between the trimmed V and J ends, which lost 4 bases and 7 bases, there was a span of 19 bases. The germline gives CDR1 MGHDK, CDR2 SYGVNS. CDR3 in DNA: TGTGCCAGCAGTGGGGGAAGGGGGGGAATGACTGAAAAACTGTTTTTT. Residues: CASSGGRGGMTEKLFF.

The chain carries TRBV28 and TRBJ1-5; 7 nucleotides agree with TRBD1. Unmatched junction bases numbered 8, after V lost 5 bases and J lost 7 bases. The CDR3 totals 14 residues. The germline V gene encodes CDR1 MDHEN and CDR2 SYDVKM. CDR3 protein: CASSIPGGQQPQHF. The CDR3 DNA sequence: TGTGCCAGCAGTATACCAGGGGGACAGCAGCCCCAGCATTTT.

The chain employs TRBV28 and TRBJ2-1; 7 nucleotides match TRBD1. CDR1 is MDHEN and CDR2 is SYDVKM in the germline V gene. CDR3 length: 16 residues. With V trimmed by 5 bases and J by 7 bases, 14 bases remained unmatched. The CDR3 DNA is TGTGCCAGCAGTAGATTTAGACAGGGAAGGAAAAATGAGCAGTTCTTC. Protein product: CASSRFRQGRKNEQFF. Full variable domain (outside the CDR3, taken from reference TRBV28 and TRBJ2-1): DVKVTQSSRYLVKRTGEKVFLECVQDMDHENMFWYRQDPGLGLRLIYFSYDVKMKEKGDIPEGYSVSREKKERFSLILESASTNQTSMYLCASSRFRQGRKNEQFFGPGTRLTVL.

CDR3 nucleotides: TGCGCCAGCAGCTTGGCCGGACAGGGAGGCAATGAGCAGTTCTTC. Its translation: CASSLAGQGGNEQFF. The chain recombines TRBV5-1 with TRBJ2-1; TRBD1 matches at 8 bases. V lost 0 bases, J lost 6 bases, and 5 bases stayed unmatched. Germline assignment: CDR1 SGHRS and CDR2 YFSETQ. The CDR3 covers 15 residues. The whole variable domain, filled in from reference TRBV5-1 and TRBJ2-1, reads KAGVTQTPRYLIKTRGQQVTLSCSPISGHRSVSWYQQTPGQGLQFLFEYFSETQRNKGNFPGRFSGRQFSNSRSEMNVSTLELGDSALYLCASSLAGQGGNEQFFGPGTRLTVL.

This chain uses TRBV29-1 with TRBJ2-1; 11 nucleotides line up with TRBD2. Per the germline V gene, CDR1 is SQVTM and CDR2 is ANQGSEA. CDR3 length: 14 amino acids. With V trimmed by 6 bases and J by 6 bases, 7 bases remained unmatched. This chain's CDR3 is CSVLIAGGRNEQFF. The CDR3 bases are TGCAGCGTCCTCATAGCGGGAGGGCGCAATGAGCAGTTCTTC.

This chain uses TRBV7-9 with TRBJ2-5; D gene ambiguous. The V gene lost 1 base and the J gene lost 0 bases, with 9 bases spanning the gap. CDR3 size: 15 residues. CDR1 and CDR2 (germline): SEHNR, FQNEAQ (reference sequence). CDR3 nucleotides: TGTGCCAGCAGCTTAGGGCAGGCGTACCAAGAGACCCAGTACTTC. Its translation: CASSLGQAYQETQYF.

The chain recombines TRBV7-9 with TRBJ2-2; D remains ambiguous. Between the trimmed V and J ends, which lost 2 bases and 3 bases, there was a span of 7 bases. The CDR3 is made up of 14 amino acids. CDR1 and CDR2 from the germline V gene are SEHNR and FQNEAQ (reference sequence). CDR3 in amino acids: CASSLRWDTGELFF. The CDR3 region has the DNA TGTGCCAGCAGCTTAAGGTGGGACACCGGGGAGCTGTTTTTT.

The chain joins TRBV7-2 to TRBJ2-3, with D uncertain. Germline V gene data show CDR1 as SGHTA and CDR2 as FQGNSA. The CDR3 is 14 residues long. V lost 2 bases and J lost 4, with 10 bases in between. The CDR3 reads CASSLSLAADTQYF. The CDR3 DNA follows: TGTGCCAGCAGCTTATCCTTGGCTGCAGATACGCAGTATTTT.

The chain employs TRBV11-3 and TRBJ2-2; no firm D call. This CDR3 is 11 amino acids long. Germline V gene lookup returns CDR1 SGHNT and CDR2 YENEEA. V lost 5 bases and J lost 3, with 1 base in between. CDR3 protein: CASSDTGELFF. Here the CDR3 DNA reads TGTGCCAGCAGCGACACCGGGGAGCTGTTTTTT.

This chain links TRBV7-3 with TRBJ2-1; D is unresolved. Germline lookup yields CDR1 SGHTA and CDR2 FQGTGA. This CDR3 is built from 11 residues. The V and J ends lost 3 bases and 10 bases respectively, with 7 bases between them. The CDR3 sequence is CASSFGYEQFF. The CDR3 nucleotides are TGTGCCAGCAGCTTTGGATACGAGCAGTTCTTC.

Notes on this clone: In the same sample, other DNA sequences code for this CDR3. The rearrangement links TRBV2 to TRBJ2-7; D is possibly TRBD1 or TRBD2 (5 bases each). V lost 4 bases to trimming and J lost 4 bases, with 20 bases between them. The CDR3 extends over 16 amino acids. Germline CDR1 reads SNHLY; CDR2 reads FYNNEI. The CDR3 coding sequence is TGTGCCAGCAGTGGCCCCACTAGTTGGGGCCTTTACGAGCAGTACTTC. Its protein is CASSGPTSWGLYEQYF.

V usage is TRBV5-1 and J usage is TRBJ2-1, with 9 positions matching TRBD1. CDR3 length equals 15 residues. Germline CDR1 SGHRS, CDR2 YFSETQ. V lost 4 bases to trimming and J lost 7 bases; unmatched junction nucleotides: 9. This CDR3 is CASSQQGQGYNEQFF. DNA of the CDR3: TGCGCCAGCAGCCAGCAGGGACAGGGTTATAATGAGCAGTTCTTC.

This chain uses TRBV28 with TRBJ2-7; D gene uncertain. The germline V and J ends were trimmed by 3 bases and 1 base, with 4 bases remaining between them. The CDR3 length is 12 residues. The germline V gene encodes CDR1 MDHEN and CDR2 SYDVKM. The DNA for the CDR3 is TGTGCCAGCAGTTTTGTTTCCTACGAGCAGTACTTC. Translating it yields CASSFVSYEQYF. Using reference TRBV28 and TRBJ2-7 for the parts outside the CDR3, the full variable domain is DVKVTQSSRYLVKRTGEKVFLECVQDMDHENMFWYRQDPGLGLRLIYFSYDVKMKEKGDIPEGYSVSREKKERFSLILESASTNQTSMYLCASSFVSYEQYFGPGTRLTVT.

The chain joins TRBV7-9 to TRBJ2-5, with D maybe TRBD1 (6 bases). V lost 0 bases and J lost 4, with 15 bases in between. Germline loops: CDR1 SEHNR, CDR2 FQNEAQ (reference sequence). The CDR3 contains 16 residues. CDR3 nucleotides: TGTGCCAGCAGCTTAGCAGGGACAATGAGGGGAGAGACCCAGTACTTC. This codes for CASSLAGTMRGETQYF.

The chain recombines TRBV19 with TRBJ2-2, with D unresolved. Looked up from germline, CDR1 is LNHDA and CDR2 is SQIVND (reference sequence). This CDR3 has 13 residues. V gave up 11 bases and J gave up 4 bases, with 14 bases separating them. The CDR3: CALKDVLTGELFF. The CDR3 DNA is TGTGCCTTGAAAGACGTTCTCACCGGGGAGCTGTTTTTT.